This T cell receptor (beta chain) is from a study of blood T cell repertoires in COVID-19. TCRdb's copy holds only in-frame clones and misses some; the assay was immunoSEQ multiplex PCR. The table lists about 150,000 clones, about four fifths of them singletons. Germline CDR1 is SGHRS and CDR2 is YFSETQ. After removal of 0 bases from V and 4 bases from J, the junction contained 0 bases not matched to a gene. The CDR3 sequence is 15 residues long. This TCR was recovered from a woman aged 50 to 60 who had been exposed to COVID-19. The chain links TRBV5-1 to TRBJ1-6; TRBD1 agrees at 8 bases. Source material: PBMCs or T cells enriched from blood (not recorded which). Here the CDR3 reads CASSLGDRYNSPLHF. CDR3 sequence (DNA): TGCGCCAGCAGCTTGGGGGACAGGTATAATTCACCCCTCCACTTT.